The clone carrying this T cell receptor beta chain was picked up one time. This CDR3 region has 15 residues. CDR1 is LGHDT, CDR2 YNNKEL, per germline (reference sequence). V shed 4 bases and J shed 4 bases, with 14 bases lying between them. This entry comes from a study of blood T cell repertoires in COVID-19. About the study: Sites across the United States, Italy and Spain contributed samples from acute and convalescent COVID-19. T cells, B-cell-depleted T cells, or PBMCs supplied cDNA or gDNA.

In the authors' methods: Amplification of reference gene primers was used by the study to estimate nucleated cell counts. Libraries were prepared by immunoSEQ multiplex PCR; TCRdb keeps only in-frame clonotypes and omits some of them. The DNA gave D and trimming, while V, J and clone size come from that table. This sample has roughly 200,000 clones, with about 90% found just once. The specimen was peripheral blood. The origin of this receptor is a man between 45 and 60 years old with acute or convalescent COVID-19. The chain is built from TRBV3-1 (or the pseudogene TRBV3-2) and TRBJ1-3; TRBD1 is a possible D gene (6 bases). The CDR3 loop is CASSLDRLKGNTIYF. The CDR3 DNA follows: TGTGCCAGCAGCCTCGACAGGTTAAAGGGAAACACCATATATTTT.